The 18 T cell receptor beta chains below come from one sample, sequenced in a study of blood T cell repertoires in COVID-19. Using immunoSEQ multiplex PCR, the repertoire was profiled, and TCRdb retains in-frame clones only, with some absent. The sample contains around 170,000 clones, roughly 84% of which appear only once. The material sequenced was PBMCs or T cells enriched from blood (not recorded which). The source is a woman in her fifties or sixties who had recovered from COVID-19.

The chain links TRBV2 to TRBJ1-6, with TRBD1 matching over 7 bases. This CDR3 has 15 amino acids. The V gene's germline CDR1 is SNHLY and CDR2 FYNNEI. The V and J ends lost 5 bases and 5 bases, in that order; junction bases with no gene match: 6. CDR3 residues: CASSTGQNHNSPLHF. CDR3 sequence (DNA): TGTGCCAGCAGTACGGGACAGAACCATAATTCACCCCTCCACTTT.

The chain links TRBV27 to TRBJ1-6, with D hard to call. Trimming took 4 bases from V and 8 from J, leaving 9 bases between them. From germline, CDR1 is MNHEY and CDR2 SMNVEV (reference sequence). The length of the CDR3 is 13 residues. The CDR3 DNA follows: TGTGCCAGCAGTTCAACTCCACATTCACCCCTCCACTTT. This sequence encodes CASSSTPHSPLHF.

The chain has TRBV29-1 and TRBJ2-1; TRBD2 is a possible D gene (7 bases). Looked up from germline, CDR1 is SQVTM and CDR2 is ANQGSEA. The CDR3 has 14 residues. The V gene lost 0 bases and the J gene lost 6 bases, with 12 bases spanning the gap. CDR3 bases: TGCAGCGTTGAAGATTACGCGGGGGCCAATGAGCAGTTCTTC. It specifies CSVEDYAGANEQFF.

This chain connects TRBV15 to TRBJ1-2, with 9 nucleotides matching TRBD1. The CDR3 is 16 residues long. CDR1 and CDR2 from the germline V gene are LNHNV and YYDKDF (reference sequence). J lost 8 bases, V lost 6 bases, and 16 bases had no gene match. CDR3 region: CATSIQGAGDLRGYTF. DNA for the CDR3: TGTGCCACCAGTATACAGGGGGCTGGAGACTTGAGGGGCTACACCTTC.

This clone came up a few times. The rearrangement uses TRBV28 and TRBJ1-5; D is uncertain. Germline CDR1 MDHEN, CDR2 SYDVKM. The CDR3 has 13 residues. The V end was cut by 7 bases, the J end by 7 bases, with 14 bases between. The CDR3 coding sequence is TGTGCCAGCACTCCAATGTCCGGGCAGCCCCAGCATTTT. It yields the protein CASTPMSGQPQHF. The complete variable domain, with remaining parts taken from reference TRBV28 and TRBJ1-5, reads DVKVTQSSRYLVKRTGEKVFLECVQDMDHENMFWYRQDPGLGLRLIYFSYDVKMKEKGDIPEGYSVSREKKERFSLILESASTNQTSMYLCASTPMSGQPQHFGDGTRLSIL.

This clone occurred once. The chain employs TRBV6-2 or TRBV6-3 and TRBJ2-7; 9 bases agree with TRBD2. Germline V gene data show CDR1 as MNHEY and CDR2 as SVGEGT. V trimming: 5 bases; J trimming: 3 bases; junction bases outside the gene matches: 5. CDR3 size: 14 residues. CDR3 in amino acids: CASSASGALYEQYF. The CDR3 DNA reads TGTGCCAGCAGTGCTAGCGGGGCCCTCTACGAGCAGTACTTC.

CDR3 residues: CASGLSRGLAPGGQYF. The CDR3 DNA sequence: TGTGCTAGTGGTTTGTCACGGGGGCTAGCGCCGGGAGGGCAGTACTTC. V gene TRBV12-5 combines with J gene TRBJ2-7; possibly TRBD2 for D (7 bases). The V and J ends lost 2 bases and 9 bases respectively, with 23 bases between them. Looked up from germline, CDR1 is LGHNT and CDR2 is FRNRAP. CDR3 length: 16 residues. The full variable domain, with the rest looked up from reference TRBV12-5 and TRBJ2-7, is DARVTQTPRHKVTEMGQEVTMRCQPILGHNTVFWYRQTMMQGLELLAYFRNRAPLDDSGMPKDRFSAEMPDATLATLKIQPSEPRDSAVYFCASGLSRGLAPGGQYFGPGTRLTVT.

The DNA of the CDR3 is TGTGCCAGCAGCCCACCTACAGGGGGAAACACCGGGGAGCTGTTTTTT. Translation gives CASSPPTGGNTGELFF. The chain links TRBV7-9 to TRBJ2-2; 8 nucleotides match TRBD1. V shed 5 bases and J 2 bases; nucleotides not matched to a gene: 7. Germline V CDR1 and CDR2: SEHNR, FQNEAQ (reference sequence). The length of the CDR3 is 16 residues.

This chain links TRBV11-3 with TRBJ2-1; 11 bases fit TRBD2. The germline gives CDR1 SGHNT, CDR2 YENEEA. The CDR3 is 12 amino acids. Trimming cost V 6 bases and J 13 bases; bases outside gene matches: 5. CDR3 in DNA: TGTGCCAGCAGGCCACTAGCGGGAGTACAGTTCTTC. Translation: CASRPLAGVQFF.

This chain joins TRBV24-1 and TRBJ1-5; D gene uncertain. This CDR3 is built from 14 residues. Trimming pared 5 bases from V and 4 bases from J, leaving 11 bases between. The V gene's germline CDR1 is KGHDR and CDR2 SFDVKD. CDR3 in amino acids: CATSASSGNQPQHF. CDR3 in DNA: TGTGCCACCAGTGCATCTTCGGGGAATCAGCCCCAGCATTTT.

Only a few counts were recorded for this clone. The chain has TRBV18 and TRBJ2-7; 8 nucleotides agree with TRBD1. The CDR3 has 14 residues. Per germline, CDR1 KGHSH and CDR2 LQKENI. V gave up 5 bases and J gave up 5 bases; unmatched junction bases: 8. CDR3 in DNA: TGTGCCAGCTCAGGACAGGGAACAGGCAACGAGCAGTACTTC. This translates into CASSGQGTGNEQYF.

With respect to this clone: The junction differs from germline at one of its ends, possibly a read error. CDR3 residues: CSASSRNSGELFF. The CDR3 region has the DNA TGCAGTGCTAGTAGCAGAAACAGCGGGGAGCTGTTTTTT. The V call is TRBV20-1, the J call TRBJ2-2; no clear D. Germline CDR1 is DFQATT and CDR2 is SNEGSKA (reference sequence). CDR3 length equals 13 residues.

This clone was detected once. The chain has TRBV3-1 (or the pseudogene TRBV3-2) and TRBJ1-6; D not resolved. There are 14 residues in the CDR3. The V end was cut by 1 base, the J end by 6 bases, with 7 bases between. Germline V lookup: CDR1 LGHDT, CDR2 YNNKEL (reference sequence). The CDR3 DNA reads TGTGCCAGCAGCCAAGGGGCAGGTAATTCACCCCTCCACTTT. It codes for CASSQGAGNSPLHF.

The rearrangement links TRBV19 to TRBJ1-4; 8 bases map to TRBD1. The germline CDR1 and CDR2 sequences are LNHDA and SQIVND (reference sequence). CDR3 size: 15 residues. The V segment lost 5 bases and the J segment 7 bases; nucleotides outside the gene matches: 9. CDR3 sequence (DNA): TGTGCCAGTAGTCCAGGGACAGGACCTCGTGAAAAACTGTTTTTT. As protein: CASSPGTGPREKLFF.

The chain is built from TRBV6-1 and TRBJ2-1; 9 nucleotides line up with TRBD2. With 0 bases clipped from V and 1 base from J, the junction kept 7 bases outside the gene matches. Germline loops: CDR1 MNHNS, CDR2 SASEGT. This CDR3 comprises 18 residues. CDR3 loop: CASSEAGLARQSYNEQFF. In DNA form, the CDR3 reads TGTGCCAGCAGTGAAGCTGGACTAGCGCGACAGTCCTACAATGAGCAGTTCTTC.

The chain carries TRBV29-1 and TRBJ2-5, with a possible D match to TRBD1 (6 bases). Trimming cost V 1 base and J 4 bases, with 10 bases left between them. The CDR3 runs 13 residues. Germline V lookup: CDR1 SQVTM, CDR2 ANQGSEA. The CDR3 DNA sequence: TGCAGCGTTGAAGTCTTCAGGGGAGAGACCCAGTACTTC. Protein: CSVEVFRGETQYF.

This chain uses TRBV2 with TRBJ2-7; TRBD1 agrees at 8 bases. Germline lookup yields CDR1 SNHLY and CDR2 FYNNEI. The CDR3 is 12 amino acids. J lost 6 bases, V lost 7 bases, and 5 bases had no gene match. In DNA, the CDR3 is TGTGCCAGCAATCGACAGGGGTCCGAGCAGTACTTC. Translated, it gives CASNRQGSEQYF.

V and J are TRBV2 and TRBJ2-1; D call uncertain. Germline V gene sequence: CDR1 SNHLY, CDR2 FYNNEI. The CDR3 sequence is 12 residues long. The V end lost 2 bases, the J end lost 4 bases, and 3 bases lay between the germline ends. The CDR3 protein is CASSEPYNEQFF. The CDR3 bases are TGTGCCAGCAGTGAACCTTACAATGAGCAGTTCTTC.